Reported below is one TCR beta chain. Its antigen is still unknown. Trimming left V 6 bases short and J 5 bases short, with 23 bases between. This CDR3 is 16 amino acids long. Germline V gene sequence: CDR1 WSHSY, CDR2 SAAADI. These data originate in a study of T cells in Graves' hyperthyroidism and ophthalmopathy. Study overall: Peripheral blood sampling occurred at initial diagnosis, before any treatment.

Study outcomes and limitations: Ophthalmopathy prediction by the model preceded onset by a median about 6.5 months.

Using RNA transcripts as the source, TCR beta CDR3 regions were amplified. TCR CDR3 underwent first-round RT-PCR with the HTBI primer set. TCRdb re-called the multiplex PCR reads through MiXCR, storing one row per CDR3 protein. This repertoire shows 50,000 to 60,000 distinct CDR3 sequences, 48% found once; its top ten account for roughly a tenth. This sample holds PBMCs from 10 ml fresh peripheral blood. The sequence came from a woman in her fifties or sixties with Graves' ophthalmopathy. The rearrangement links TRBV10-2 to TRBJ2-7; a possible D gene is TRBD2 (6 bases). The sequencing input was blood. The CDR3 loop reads CASRKTRESSYNEQYF. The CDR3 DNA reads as TGCGCCAGCAGGAAGACTCGGGAGAGCTCCTACAACGAGCAGTACTTC.